This T cell receptor beta chain originates from a study of T cell responses to AZD1222 COVID-19 vaccine (dated by TCRdb to the early 2020s). About the investigation overall: A total of approximately 240 trial participants underwent TCR sequencing, of whom some 210 received two doses of AZD1222 and approximately 25 received two doses of the MenACWY control vaccine. Enrollment into the trials was organized by age into subgroups of 18-55, 56-69 and 70-plus years, and those subgroups contained roughly 150, 30 and 60 TCR-sequenced participants, respectively.

A note on this clone: No cognate antigen has been identified for it. No base-level quality is on record; no much larger clone is a single base apart.

The time point label here, explained by the study, means: about 28 days (+/-7) after the second vaccine dose. AZD1222 recipients whose second dose came at about 4 weeks and those whose second dose came at about 12 weeks were combined into one group, since spike-specific TCR depth and breadth did not differ between the two schedules. Vaccinee samples were obtained from the UK trials COV001 and COV002, which included a single-blind randomized controlled phase 2/3 trial of AZD1222 (ChAdOx1 nCoV-19) in healthy adults. For TCRbeta chain sequencing, PBMC samples from trial participants were taken at day 0 and at day 28 after the second dose. The CDR3 regions of human TCRbeta chains were subjected to immunosequencing. As for the original processing: Repertoire TCRs were matched against a reference library of SARS-CoV-2-specific TCRs generated with the MIRA antigen-specificity platform. Breadth meant the fraction of unique TCRs that were SARS-CoV-2-associated, whereas depth meant the fraction of total T cells that were SARS-CoV-2-associated. Each spike-specific TCR was assigned to its reactive spike region and to a CD4 or CD8 class using the MIRA data. Log10-transformed breadth and depth values were compared by one-way ANOVA with Sidak's multiple comparisons tests. Drawn from immuneACCESS, this table holds only the in-frame rearrangements with V and J called that TCRdb kept. Clones are partly lost; checked studies trace under half to an unresolved V gene and leave the rest unexplained. V and J calls and clone size are copied from that table; D and trimming were computed from the DNA. This sample lists under 100,000 clones; 70% to 90% were detected once. About 12% of the sample lies in the top ten.

The paper as a whole reports these results and caveats: Because no samples from the day 14 peak response were available, repertoires could be characterized only after the peak T cell response. Participants were mostly white British, with more females than males. The authors suggested clonal diversity may have been underestimated. In the small 56-69-year group, the increase in depth fell short of significance, most likely because of low power. Epitopes outside the regions mutated in the B.1.351 and B.1.1.7 variants were reportedly recognized by nearly half of the unique spike-specific TCRs. The vaccine-associated CD4 TCRs covered the entire spike protein, and the dominant responses fell in regions 160-218 and 743-854. Conclusions about previously exposed vaccinees were limited because only 6 or 7 AZD1222 recipients were SARS-CoV-2 seropositive at baseline. Spike-specific TCR breadth and depth rose significantly after two AZD1222 doses compared with day 0 and with MenACWY recipients.

The receptor comes from an adult who received the AZD1222 COVID-19 vaccine. The sequences come from peripheral blood, collected 28 days after the second AZD1222 dose.

The DNA sequence follows: TGTGCCAGCAGTTACTCCTCAGATACGCAGTATTTT. The translation is CASSYSSDTQYF. The V and J genes are TRBV6-2 or TRBV6-3 and TRBJ2-3, with an unclear D gene assignment. The germline V gene provides CDR1 MNHEY and CDR2 SVGEGT. Including the terminal cysteine and phenylalanine, the CDR3 comprises 12 residues. The read is trimmed to its CDR3 DNA, 36 bases read in frame from base 1. V is reduced by 0 bases and J by 4 bases, leaving a spacing of 2 bases between them.